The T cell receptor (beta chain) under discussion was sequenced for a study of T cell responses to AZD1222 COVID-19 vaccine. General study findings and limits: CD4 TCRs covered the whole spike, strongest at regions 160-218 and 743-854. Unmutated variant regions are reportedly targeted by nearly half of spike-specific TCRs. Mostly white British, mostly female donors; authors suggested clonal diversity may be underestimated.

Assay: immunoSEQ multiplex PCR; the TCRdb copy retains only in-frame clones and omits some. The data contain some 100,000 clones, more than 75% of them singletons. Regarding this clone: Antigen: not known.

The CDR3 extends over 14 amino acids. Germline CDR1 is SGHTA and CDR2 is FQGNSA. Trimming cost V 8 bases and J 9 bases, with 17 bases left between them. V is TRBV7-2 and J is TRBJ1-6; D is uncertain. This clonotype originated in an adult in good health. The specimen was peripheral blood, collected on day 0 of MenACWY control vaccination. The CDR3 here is CASCPRVNGSPLHF. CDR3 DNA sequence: TGTGCCAGCTGCCCTAGGGTGAATGGTTCACCCCTCCACTTT.